This TCR beta chain was observed in a study of T-cell memory formation after mild COVID-19. Trimming left V 2 bases short and J 7 bases short, with 9 bases between. Looked up from germline, CDR1 is SGHTA and CDR2 is FQGNSA. The CDR3 loop spans 13 amino acids. TCRdb independently ran MiXCR on the 5' RACE reads; one entry per CDR3 protein. The repertoire consists of around 50,000 distinct CDR3 sequences, with approximately 12% occurring once and the leading ten covering more than 20%. This clonotype was recorded at least ten times. The sample taken for sequencing was PBMCs or a T cell subset sorted from them (not recorded which). The chain couples TRBV7-2 to TRBJ1-5, with D perhaps matching TRBD1 (6 bases). This sequence was found in a man younger than 30 who had mild COVID-19 (a few samples of this study predate the infection). Cell type and time point are not known. The CDR3 region is CASSLNRDQPQHF. The CDR3 DNA is TGTGCCAGCAGCTTAAACAGGGACCAGCCCCAGCATTTT.